The 20 T cell receptor beta chains in this list originate from one sample, sequenced in a study of cytomegalovirus exposure and HLA in healthy donors. Repertoires were generated with immunoSEQ multiplex PCR, while TCRdb's copy carries only in-frame clones and drops some. Of over 200,000 clones in the sample, about nine tenths were seen once. Input material: PBMCs. The receptors derive from a woman in her late teens or twenties in good health and CMV-seropositive.

The CDR3 spells CAWSVPATPGQGTEAFF. CDR3 nucleotide sequence: TGTGCCTGGAGTGTCCCCGCTACACCGGGACAGGGCACTGAAGCTTTCTTT. The gene calls are TRBV30 and TRBJ1-1; TRBD1 matches 9 bases. V trimming: 0 bases; J trimming: 4 bases; junction bases outside the gene matches: 12. This CDR3 is built from 17 residues. From germline, CDR1 is GTSNPN and CDR2 SVGIG (reference sequence).

This clone was picked up one time. The CDR3 region has the DNA TGTGCCAGCAGCTTTATCGGGGATGGCTACACCTTC. Its translation: CASSFIGDGYTF. The gene calls are TRBV11-2 and TRBJ1-2; no firm D call. CDR1 is SGHAT and CDR2 is FQNNGV in the germline V gene. Between the trimmed V and J ends, which lost 3 bases and 6 bases, there was a span of 8 bases. There are 12 residues in the CDR3.

The V gene is TRBV5-1, the J gene TRBJ1-2; no reliable D call. Germline CDR1 reads SGHRS; CDR2 reads YFSETQ. V was cut by 0 bases and J by 4 bases, with 4 bases left in between. The CDR3 consists of 12 residues. The CDR3 loop reads CASSLDSYGYTF. CDR3 sequence (DNA): TGCGCCAGCAGCTTGGACAGCTATGGCTACACCTTC.

The sample holds a few counts of this clone. The gene calls are TRBV5-4 and TRBJ2-7; D might be TRBD2 (6 bases). The germline V gene has CDR1 SGHNT and CDR2 YYREEE (reference sequence). The length of the CDR3 is 13 residues. Trimming shortened V by 0 bases and J by 6 bases, and 10 bases separated the two germline ends. The CDR3 here is CASSLAGVPEQYF. The DNA for the CDR3 is TGTGCCAGCAGCTTGGCGGGAGTGCCCGAGCAGTACTTC.

The CDR3 sequence: CASSPVGRGPYEQYF. In nucleotides, the CDR3 is TGTGCCAGCAGCCCCGTGGGCAGGGGCCCCTACGAGCAGTACTTC. This chain uses TRBV5-6 with TRBJ2-7, with D possibly TRBD1 on 6 matching bases. The germline V and J ends were trimmed by 4 bases and 2 bases, with 16 bases remaining between them. The CDR3 loop spans 15 amino acids. CDR1 is SGHDT and CDR2 is YYEEEE in the germline V gene.

This rearrangement joins TRBV6-1 to TRBJ2-1; 7 bases align to TRBD2. CDR3 length: 17 residues. Germline V gene lookup returns CDR1 MNHNS and CDR2 SASEGT. The trim removed 0 bases at V and 2 bases at J, leaving 7 bases unmatched. Here the CDR3 DNA reads TGTGCCAGCAGTGAAGCGCTAGGGAGCGGGACCTACAATGAGCAGTTCTTC. This codes for CASSEALGSGTYNEQFF.

This chain joins TRBV18 and TRBJ1-1; no clear D. The CDR3 consists of 12 residues. V gave up 2 bases and J gave up 8 bases, with 9 bases separating them. Germline V gives CDR1 KGHSH, CDR2 LQKENI. CDR3 residues: CASSPAAGEAFF. In DNA, the CDR3 is TGTGCCAGCTCACCAGCGGCCGGGGAAGCTTTCTTT.

This rearrangement joins TRBV29-1 to TRBJ2-3; no reliable D call. The CDR3 is made up of 15 amino acids. The V end lost 4 bases, the J end lost 4 bases, and 18 bases lay between the germline ends. CDR1 is SQVTM and CDR2 is ANQGSEA in the germline V gene. The CDR3 sequence: CSVAGAAYSPDTQYF. The CDR3 coding sequence is TGCAGCGTTGCCGGAGCCGCCTATTCCCCAGATACGCAGTATTTT.

The chain recombines TRBV6-1 with TRBJ1-5; possible D gene TRBD1, 6 bases. Trimming shortened V by 1 base and J by 7 bases, and 14 bases separated the two germline ends. CDR3 length equals 15 residues. CDR1 MNHNS and CDR2 SASEGT come from the germline V gene. The CDR3 DNA sequence: TGTGCCAGCAGTGAAGTTTTGACAGGTGGGCAGCCCCAGCATTTT. It encodes CASSEVLTGGQPQHF.

The rearrangement links TRBV5-6 to TRBJ1-1; TRBD1 aligns across 12 bases. The germline V gene has CDR1 SGHDT and CDR2 YYEEEE. This CDR3 is built from 17 residues. Trimming removed 0 bases from V and 3 bases from J; junction bases left unmatched: 6. CDR3 coding DNA: TGTGCCAGCAGCTTGGAGGGACAGGGGGCTTCGGACACTGAAGCTTTCTTT. It yields the protein CASSLEGQGASDTEAFF.

The chain joins TRBV10-2 to TRBJ1-1; D is possibly TRBD1 (6 bases). Trimming took off 7 bases at V and 1 base at J, with 10 bases between the two ends. Germline CDR1 WSHSY, CDR2 SAAADI. The CDR3 totals 13 residues. CDR3 DNA: TGCGCCAGCAATGGGGGGGCGAACACTGAAGCTTTCTTT. It codes for CASNGGANTEAFF.

This chain uses TRBV5-1 with TRBJ2-1; 11 nucleotides match TRBD2. Germline V CDR1 and CDR2: SGHRS, YFSETQ. V shed 5 bases and J 4 bases; nucleotides not matched to a gene: 8. This CDR3 region has 16 residues. This chain's CDR3 is CASSQRTSGFYNEQFF. CDR3 nucleotide sequence: TGCGCCAGCAGTCAGCGGACTAGCGGGTTTTACAATGAGCAGTTCTTC.

As regards this clone: Compared with germline, one end of the junction differs, possibly owing to a read error. The chain uses TRBV12-5 and TRBJ2-5, with TRBD1 matching over 11 bases. The CDR3 has 14 amino acids. Germline CDR1 and CDR2: LGHNT and FRNRAP. Here the CDR3 reads CASGLGQGGETQYF. The CDR3 nucleotides are TGTGCTAGTGGGTTGGGACAGGGGGGAGAGACCCAGTACTTC.

This clone was detected only a few times. The CDR3 sequence: CASSPEDRDGNTIYF. CDR3 nucleotides: TGTGCCAGCTCACCGGAGGACAGGGACGGAAACACCATATATTTT. This rearrangement joins TRBV18 to TRBJ1-3; TRBD1 agrees at 8 bases. The CDR3 extends over 15 amino acids. V gave up 3 bases and J gave up 4 bases; unmatched junction bases: 5. Germline lookup yields CDR1 KGHSH and CDR2 LQKENI.

This chain joins TRBV4-1 and TRBJ1-1; 10 nucleotides line up with TRBD1. V lost 4 bases, J lost 4 bases, and 6 bases stayed unmatched. The CDR3 is 15 amino acids. Germline CDR1 and CDR2: MGHRA and YSYEKL. CDR3 loop: CASSLSGQGFTEAFF. CDR3 sequence (DNA): TGCGCCAGCAGCCTATCGGGACAGGGGTTCACTGAAGCTTTCTTT.

The rearrangement joins TRBV27 to TRBJ1-1; tentative D call: TRBD1 (5 bases). Trimming removed 3 bases from V and 3 bases from J, with 11 bases in between. The germline CDR1 and CDR2 sequences are MNHEY and SMNVEV (reference sequence). The CDR3 runs 14 residues. DNA for the CDR3: TGTGCCAGCAGTTTCGGGGCGGGGGACACTGAAGCTTTCTTT. It codes for CASSFGAGDTEAFF.

V gene TRBV6-1 combines with J gene TRBJ2-1, with D tentatively TRBD2 (5 bases). CDR1 and CDR2 (germline): MNHNS, SASEGT. Trimming left V 3 bases short and J 10 bases short, with 7 bases between. This CDR3 has 11 amino acids. CDR3 in DNA: TGTGCCAGCAGTGAGTGGGAGGAGCAGTTCTTC. The encoded protein is CASSEWEEQFF.

The chain joins TRBV28 to TRBJ1-4; tentatively, D is TRBD1 (5 bases). The germline V and J ends were trimmed by 7 bases and 6 bases, with 12 bases remaining between them. Germline CDR1 reads MDHEN; CDR2 reads SYDVKM. The CDR3 runs 13 residues. The CDR3: CASTRRGYEKLFF. The CDR3 nucleotides read TGTGCCAGCACTCGGAGGGGTTATGAAAAACTGTTTTTT.

J is TRBJ2-1 and V is TRBV28; D gene ambiguous. Between the trimmed V and J ends, which lost 3 bases and 1 base, there was a span of 13 bases. From germline, CDR1 is MDHEN and CDR2 SYDVKM. This CDR3 region has 16 residues. CDR3 in amino acids: CASSFKPTRSYNEQFF. CDR3 nucleotide sequence: TGTGCCAGCAGTTTTAAACCTACTCGATCCTACAATGAGCAGTTCTTC.

As to this clone: A junction end diverges from the germline sequence, so it may reflect a read error. The chain links TRBV7-9 to TRBJ2-4; 7 bases fit TRBD1. Per germline, CDR1 SEHNR and CDR2 FQNEAQ (reference sequence). The CDR3 consists of 16 residues. The CDR3 loop is CASSLGTVVNKNIQYF. The CDR3 DNA is TGTGCCAGCAGTTTAGGGACAGTAGTTAACAAAAACATTCAGTACTTC.